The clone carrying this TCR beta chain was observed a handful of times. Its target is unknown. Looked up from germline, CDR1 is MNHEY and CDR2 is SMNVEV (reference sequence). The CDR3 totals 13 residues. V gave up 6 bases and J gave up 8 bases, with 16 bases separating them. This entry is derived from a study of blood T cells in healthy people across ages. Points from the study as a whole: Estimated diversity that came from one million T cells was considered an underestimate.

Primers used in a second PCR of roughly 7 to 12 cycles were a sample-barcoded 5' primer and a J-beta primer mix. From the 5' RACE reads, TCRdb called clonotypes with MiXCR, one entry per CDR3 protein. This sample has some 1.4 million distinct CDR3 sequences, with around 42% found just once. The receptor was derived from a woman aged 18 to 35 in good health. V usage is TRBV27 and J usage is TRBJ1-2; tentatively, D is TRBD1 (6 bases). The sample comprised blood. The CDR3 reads CASRFTGSNGYTF. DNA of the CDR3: TGTGCCAGCAGATTCACAGGGAGTAACGGCTACACCTTC.